This T cell receptor beta chain comes out of a study of cytomegalovirus exposure and HLA in healthy donors. A note on this clone: The antigen is unknown. An end of the junction differs from the germline gene, which may be a read error.

The CDR3 is 13 amino acids. Germline V gene data show CDR1 as SEHNR and CDR2 as FQNEAQ (reference sequence). In the PCR, 60 Vbeta and 13 Jbeta primers were used. TCRdb's table, derived via immunoSEQ multiplex PCR, lists solely in-frame clones and lacks some. The sample holds fewer than 150,000 clones; roughly 80% are singletons and the top ten take roughly 4.5%. Regarding the study as a whole: In an earlier analysis, most TCR beta V segments were productive about 87% or about 30% of the time. What a later analysis reportedly showed was that an Asian-associated ancestry cluster had fewer N-insertions than the approximately 670-donor mean.

The sequencing sample was made of PBMCs. This sequence originates from a man aged 35-49 years in good health and CMV-seropositive. The chain is built from TRBV7-9 and TRBJ1-1, with D uncertain. For the CDR3, the DNA is TGTTCCAGCAGCTTAGCGACTAACACTGAAGCTTTCTTT. It specifies CSSSLATNTEAFF.